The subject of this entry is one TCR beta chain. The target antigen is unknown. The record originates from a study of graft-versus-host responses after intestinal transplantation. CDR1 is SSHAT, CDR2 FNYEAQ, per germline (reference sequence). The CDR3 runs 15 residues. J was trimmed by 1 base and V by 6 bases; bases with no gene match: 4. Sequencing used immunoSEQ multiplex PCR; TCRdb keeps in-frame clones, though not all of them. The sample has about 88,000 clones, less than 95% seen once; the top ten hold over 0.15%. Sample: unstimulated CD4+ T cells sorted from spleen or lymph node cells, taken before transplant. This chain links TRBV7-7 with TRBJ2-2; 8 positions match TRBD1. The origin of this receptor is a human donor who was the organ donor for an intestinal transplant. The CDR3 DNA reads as TGTGCCAGCAGTCCTGACAGGGGGAACACCGGGGAGCTGTTTTTT. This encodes CASSPDRGNTGELFF.